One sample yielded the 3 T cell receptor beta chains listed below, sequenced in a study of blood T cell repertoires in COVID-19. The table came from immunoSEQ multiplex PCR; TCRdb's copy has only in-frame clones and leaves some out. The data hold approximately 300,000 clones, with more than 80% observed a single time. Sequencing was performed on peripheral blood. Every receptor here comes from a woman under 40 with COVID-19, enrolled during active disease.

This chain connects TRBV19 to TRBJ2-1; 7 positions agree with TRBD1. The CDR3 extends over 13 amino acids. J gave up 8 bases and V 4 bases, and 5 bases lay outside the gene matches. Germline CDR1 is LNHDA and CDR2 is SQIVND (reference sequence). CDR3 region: CASSKTGIDEQFF. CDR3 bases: TGTGCCAGTAGTAAGACAGGGATCGATGAGCAGTTCTTC.

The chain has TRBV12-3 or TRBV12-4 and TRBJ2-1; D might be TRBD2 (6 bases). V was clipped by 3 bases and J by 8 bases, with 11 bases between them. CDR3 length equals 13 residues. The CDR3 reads CASSFPPSDEQFF. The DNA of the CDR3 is TGTGCCAGCAGTTTCCCACCTAGCGATGAGCAGTTCTTC.

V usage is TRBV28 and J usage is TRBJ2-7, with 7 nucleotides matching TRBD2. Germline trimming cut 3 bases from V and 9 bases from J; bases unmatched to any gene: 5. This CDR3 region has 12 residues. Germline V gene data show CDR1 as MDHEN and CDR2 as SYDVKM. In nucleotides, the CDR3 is TGTGCCAGCAGTTTCCGCGGGAGTAGGCAGTACTTC. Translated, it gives CASSFRGSRQYF.